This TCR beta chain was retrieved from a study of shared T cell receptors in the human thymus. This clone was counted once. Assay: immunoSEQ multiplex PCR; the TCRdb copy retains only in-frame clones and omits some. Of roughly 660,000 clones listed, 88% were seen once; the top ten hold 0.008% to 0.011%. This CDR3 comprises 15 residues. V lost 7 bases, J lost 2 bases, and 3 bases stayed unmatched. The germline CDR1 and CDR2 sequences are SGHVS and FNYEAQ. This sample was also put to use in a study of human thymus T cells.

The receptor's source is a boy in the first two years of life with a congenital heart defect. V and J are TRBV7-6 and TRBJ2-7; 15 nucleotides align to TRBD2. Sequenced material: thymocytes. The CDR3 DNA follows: TGTGCCAGCACCAGGACTAGCGGGAGGGCCTACGAGCAGTACTTC. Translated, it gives CASTRTSGRAYEQYF. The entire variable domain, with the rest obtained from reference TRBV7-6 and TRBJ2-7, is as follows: GAGVSQSPRYKVTKRGQDVALRCDPISGHVSLYWYRQALGQGPEFLTYFNYEAQQDKSGLPNDRFSAERPEGSISTLTIQRTEQRDSAMYRCASTRTSGRAYEQYFGPGTRLTVT.